These 31 T cell receptor beta chains originate from one sample sequenced in a study of molecular identifiers for immune sequencing clone quantification. MiXCR was run by TCRdb on the PCR reads, yielding one entry per CDR3 protein. The table includes some 65,000 distinct CDR3 sequences, under 20% detected once. The sample consisted of naive CD8+ T cells from blood, with Jurkat cell RNA spiked in. Stated subset: FACS-sorted CD8+CD4-CCR7+CD45RA+ naive T cells. The receptors stem from a human donor in good health. Some libraries in this study had Jurkat cell RNA spiked in.

On this clonotype: A much more abundant neighbour one base away suggests this may be a read error. This chain connects TRBV11-3 to TRBJ2-6; D gene ambiguous. CDR1 SGHNT and CDR2 YENEEA come from the germline V gene. The CDR3 length is 17 residues. CDR3 protein: CAGSFDQRYSGANVLTF. CDR3 coding DNA: TGTGCCGGCAGTTTCGACCAACGATACTCTGGGGCCAACGTCCTGACTTTC.

This clonotype was seen more than once but under ten times. The rearrangement links TRBV5-4 to TRBJ2-3; 11 positions match TRBD1. V trimming: 2 bases; J trimming: 5 bases; junction bases outside the gene matches: 4. The CDR3 length is 15 residues. Germline values: CDR1 SGHNT, CDR2 YYREEE (reference sequence). CDR3 amino acids: CASSFWTGGGDTQYF. DNA for the CDR3: TGTGCCAGCAGCTTTTGGACAGGGGGCGGAGATACGCAGTATTTT.

About this clonotype itself: This may stem from a read error, because a much larger clone lies one nucleotide away. The gene calls are TRBV11-2 and TRBJ2-1, with D uncertain. The CDR3 loop spans 15 amino acids. V was pared by 7 bases and J by 0 bases, with 13 bases between. Germline V gives CDR1 SGHAT, CDR2 FQNNGV. This CDR3 is CASIHEAASYNEQFF. As DNA, the CDR3 is TGTGCCAGCATTCACGAGGCTGCCTCCTACAATGAGCAGTTCTTC.

This clonotype was counted a few times. The chain uses TRBV19 and TRBJ2-7, with a weak D call TRBD2 (6 bases). V was pared by 5 bases and J by 2 bases, with 16 bases between. Looked up from germline, CDR1 is LNHDA and CDR2 is SQIVND (reference sequence). CDR3 length equals 15 residues. The CDR3 coding sequence is TGTGCCAGTAGTCCCGCCGGGAGAACCACCTACGAGCAGTACTTC. As protein: CASSPAGRTTYEQYF.

Only one count was recorded for this clonotype. The chain carries TRBV7-6 and TRBJ2-7; 13 bases line up with TRBD2. Germline-derived CDR1 and CDR2 are SGHVS and FNYEAQ. CDR3 length equals 17 residues. The V segment lost 5 bases and the J segment 3 bases; nucleotides outside the gene matches: 10. CDR3 region: CASSPGLAGEPNYEQYF. In DNA form, the CDR3 reads TGTGCCAGCAGCCCCGGACTAGCGGGAGAACCTAACTACGAGCAGTACTTC.

In this sample, this clonotype turned up many times. This chain connects TRBV7-9 to TRBJ2-5, with unresolved D. Per germline, CDR1 SEHNR and CDR2 FQNEAQ (reference sequence). This CDR3 comprises 13 residues. Trimming removed 1 base from V and 2 bases from J, with 5 bases in between. CDR3 bases: TGTGCCAGCAGCTTAGATGGGCAAGAGACCCAGTACTTC. It yields the protein CASSLDGQETQYF.

This clonotype was observed a handful of times. The genes are TRBV9 and TRBJ2-1; D is possibly TRBD1 (6 bases). This CDR3 is built from 14 residues. Germline V gene lookup returns CDR1 SGDLS and CDR2 YYNGEE. Trimming left V 0 bases short and J 9 bases short, with 13 bases between. The DNA of the CDR3 is TGTGCCAGCAGCGTAGGTGGGACACAGGGTGAGCAGTTCTTC. It yields the protein CASSVGGTQGEQFF.

This clonotype showed up many times. The V call is TRBV12-3 or TRBV12-4, the J call TRBJ2-7; TRBD2 agrees at 9 bases. This CDR3 is 15 amino acids long. The V gene end was trimmed by 5 bases and the J gene end by 12 bases; junction bases not matched to a gene: 17. The CDR3 nucleotides are TGTGCCAGCAGTCCCCCACCCGGGGTAGCGGGAGACCCGTACTTC. It specifies CASSPPPGVAGDPYF.

This clonotype came up a few times. J is TRBJ1-2 and V is TRBV7-9; D ambiguous. CDR1 and CDR2 (germline): SEHNR, FQNEAQ (reference sequence). The CDR3 runs to 15 residues. Between the trimmed V and J ends, which lost 3 bases and 3 bases, there was a span of 14 bases. The CDR3, as DNA: TGTGCCAGCAGCTTCTCTTTGGAGTTTGACTATGGCTACACCTTC. Translating it yields CASSFSLEFDYGYTF.

This clonotype was recorded at least ten times. This chain joins TRBV13 and TRBJ2-2, with D perhaps TRBD2 (5 bases). The CDR3 totals 16 residues. V lost 0 bases to trimming and J lost 1 base, with 9 bases between them. Germline lookup yields CDR1 PRHDT and CDR2 FYEKMQ (reference sequence). DNA of the CDR3: TGTGCCAGCAGCTTAGGGACTGCGGGGAACACCGGGGAGCTGTTTTTT. Translated, it gives CASSLGTAGNTGELFF.

The chain carries TRBV9 and TRBJ2-5; D possibly corresponds to TRBD1 (6 bases). Trimming cost V 3 bases and J 3 bases, with 18 bases left between them. This CDR3 is 16 amino acids long. CDR1 and CDR2 from the germline V gene are SGDLS and YYNGEE. CDR3 residues: CASSEPLEGDEETQYF. DNA of the CDR3: TGTGCCAGCAGCGAGCCCCTAGAGGGGGACGAAGAGACCCAGTACTTC.

This clonotype has at least ten counts. The V call is TRBV20-1, the J call TRBJ2-7; 7 bases align to TRBD2. The CDR3 contains 14 residues. Germline V gives CDR1 DFQATT, CDR2 SNEGSKA (reference sequence). V trimming: 6 bases; J trimming: 5 bases; junction bases outside the gene matches: 13. The CDR3 DNA follows: TGCAGTGCCCCCCCTGAGGGAGCGGGGAACGAGCAGTACTTC. Amino acids: CSAPPEGAGNEQYF.

Concerning this clonotype itself: The germline gene is not matched at one end of the junction; a read error may be the cause. CDR3 sequence (DNA): TGTGCCGGCAGCATCTCCGGGACAGGGGCTTCGGAGACCCAGTACTTC. Residues: CAGSISGTGASETQYF. This chain connects TRBV11-2 to TRBJ2-5, with 10 positions matching TRBD1. Germline loops: CDR1 SGHAT, CDR2 FQNNGV. The CDR3 totals 16 residues.

This clonotype occurred many times. The rearrangement uses TRBV10-3 and TRBJ2-7, with 8 bases aligning to TRBD2. This CDR3 comprises 13 residues. CDR1 and CDR2 (germline): ENHRY, SYGVKD. Germline trimming cut 8 bases from V and 2 bases from J; bases unmatched to any gene: 5. CDR3 protein: CAIETSGTYEQYF. The CDR3 nucleotides read TGTGCCATCGAAACTAGCGGCACCTACGAGCAGTACTTC.

This clonotype was picked up many times. V is TRBV28 and J is TRBJ2-5; TRBD2 agrees at 7 bases. The germline gives CDR1 MDHEN, CDR2 SYDVKM. V trimming: 2 bases; J trimming: 4 bases; junction bases outside the gene matches: 7. This CDR3 region has 15 residues. DNA for the CDR3: TGTGCCAGCAGTTTACAAGGACTAGTAGGAGAGACCCAGTACTTC. Residues: CASSLQGLVGETQYF.

A note on this clonotype: It may be a read error: a sequence one base away is much more abundant. The chain joins TRBV6-6 to TRBJ2-3; D possibly corresponds to TRBD2 (5 bases). The germline gives CDR1 MNHNY, CDR2 SVGAGI (reference sequence). This CDR3 spans 16 amino acids. In DNA, the CDR3 is TGTGCCGGCAGTTACTGGAGGAGTTCTAGCACAGATACGCAGTATTTT. As protein: CAGSYWRSSSTDTQYF.

This clonotype has at least ten counts. J is TRBJ1-2 and V is TRBV27; 7 positions agree with TRBD1. The CDR3 extends over 15 amino acids. J was trimmed by 7 bases and V by 2 bases; bases with no gene match: 10. Germline loops: CDR1 MNHEY, CDR2 SMNVEV (reference sequence). For the CDR3, the DNA is TGTGCCAGCAGTTTAGGGGCAGGGGGAGTGGGTGGCTACACCTTC. This translates into CASSLGAGGVGGYTF.

The count of this clonotype is one. This sequence may be a read error, since a much larger clone differs from it by one base. The rearrangement uses TRBV27 and TRBJ2-7; the match to TRBD1 covers 7 bases. This CDR3 has 15 amino acids. The V segment lost 7 bases and the J segment 12 bases; nucleotides outside the gene matches: 21. The germline V gene encodes CDR1 MNHEY and CDR2 SMNVEV (reference sequence). CDR3 region: CASKLGTAGFYGRYF. CDR3 sequence (DNA): TGTGCCAGCAAATTAGGGACAGCAGGTTTCTACGGGCGGTACTTC.

The V gene is TRBV9, the J gene TRBJ2-2; D might be TRBD1 or TRBD2, each matching 5 bases. Germline V gene data show CDR1 as SGDLS and CDR2 as YYNGEE. Trimming cost V 3 bases and J 3 bases, with 12 bases left between them. The CDR3 sequence is 15 residues long. CDR3 protein: CASSAGTRHTGELFF. In DNA form, the CDR3 reads TGTGCCAGCAGCGCCGGGACCAGGCACACCGGGGAGCTGTTTTTT. Full variable domain (rest looked up from reference TRBV9 and TRBJ2-2): DSGVTQTPKHLITATGQRVTLRCSPRSGDLSVYWYQQSLDQGLQFLIQYYNGEERAKGNILERFSAQQFPDLHSELNLSSLELGDSALYFCASSAGTRHTGELFFGEGSRLTVL.

This clonotype was counted many times. The chain links TRBV7-8 to TRBJ2-5, with D unresolved. Per germline, CDR1 SGHVS and CDR2 FQNEAQ. The germline V and J ends were trimmed by 2 bases and 2 bases, with 24 bases remaining between them. The CDR3 consists of 19 residues. CDR3 nucleotides: TGTGCCAGCAGCTTACCCCCCCCCCGGGTCTCCGTTCGGCAAGAGACCCAGTACTTC. Its protein product is CASSLPPPRVSVRQETQYF.

On this clonotype itself: This clone may be a read error of a much larger clone one base away. This chain uses TRBV19 with TRBJ1-5; D remains ambiguous. CDR3 length: 16 amino acids. Germline V lookup: CDR1 LNHDA, CDR2 SQIVND (reference sequence). V was clipped by 3 bases and J by 0 bases, with 12 bases between them. CDR3 protein: CASSIMGNYSNQPQHF. CDR3 nucleotides: TGTGCCAGTAGTATCATGGGCAATTATAGCAATCAGCCCCAGCATTTT.

Details on this clonotype: A much larger clone differs by one base, so this may be a read error. This chain links TRBV11-2 with TRBJ2-2, with a tentative D call TRBD2 (6 bases). Germline CDR1 reads SGHAT; CDR2 reads FQNNGV. CDR3 size: 16 residues. CDR3 amino acids: CASSPERAANTGEPFF. In DNA form, the CDR3 reads TGTGCCAGCAGCCCCGAGCGGGCTGCGAACACCGGGGAGCCGTTTTTT. The whole variable domain, filled in from reference TRBV11-2 and TRBJ2-2, reads EAGVAQSPRYKIIEKRQSVAFWCNPISGHATLYWYQQILGQGPKLLIQFQNNGVVDDSQLPKDRFSAERLKGVDSTLKIQPAKLEDSAVYLCASSPERAANTGEPFFGEGSRLTVL.

This clonotype was observed many times. V gene TRBV7-9 combines with J gene TRBJ1-1; D might be TRBD1 (5 bases). Between the trimmed V and J ends, which lost 5 bases and 1 base, there was a span of 14 bases. Germline CDR1 and CDR2: SEHNR and FQNEAQ (reference sequence). There are 15 residues in the CDR3. The CDR3 is CASSVPGLQNTEAFF. Here the CDR3 DNA reads TGTGCCAGCAGCGTGCCGGGACTCCAGAACACTGAAGCTTTCTTT.

At least ten counts were recorded for this clonotype. The chain uses TRBV7-8 and TRBJ2-3, with 8 bases aligning to TRBD2. Germline V lookup: CDR1 SGHVS, CDR2 FQNEAQ. CDR3 size: 18 residues. V was clipped by 2 bases and J by 0 bases; unmatched bases: 10. The CDR3 sequence: CASSLWTGGPSSTDTQYF. The CDR3 DNA follows: TGTGCCAGCAGCTTATGGACGGGAGGGCCATCTAGCACAGATACGCAGTATTTT.

This clonotype was seen at least ten times. The chain is built from TRBV4-1 and TRBJ2-7; 8 bases are a match to TRBD1. This CDR3 region has 18 residues. V was pared by 1 base and J by 0 bases, with 11 bases of the junction left unmatched. Germline CDR1 is MGHRA and CDR2 is YSYEKL. The CDR3 here is CASSQVRSGTGSSYEQYF. CDR3 in DNA: TGCGCCAGCAGCCAAGTCCGATCCGGGACAGGTAGCTCCTACGAGCAGTACTTC.

This clonotype was seen only a few times. The rearrangement uses TRBV10-2 and TRBJ2-7; 8 bases map to TRBD2. The CDR3 sequence is 15 residues long. Germline values: CDR1 WSHSY, CDR2 SAAADI. V shed 3 bases, J shed 4 bases, and the junction held 8 bases outside the gene matches. In nucleotides, the CDR3 is TGCGCCAGCAGTGACCCGGGACTAGACGTTTACGAGCAGTACTTC. Residues: CASSDPGLDVYEQYF.

A note on this clonotype: A much larger clone lies one base from this, so it may be a read error. This sequence joins TRBV1 and TRBJ1-5; TRBD1, the table's D call, lacks a check against the DNA. TRBV1 is described as a pseudogene. The CDR3 sequence is 18 residues long. CDR3 bases: TGCACCAGCAGCCAAGATCAGGCAACCCGGCGCAGCAATCAGCCCCAGCATTTT. Its translation is CTSSQDQATRRSNQPQHF.

A remark on this clonotype: It may be a read error: a sequence one base away is much more abundant. No conserved phenylalanine or tryptophan ends this CDR3, so it is likely a read error. The chain combines TRBV25-1 with TRBJ1-5; the D is unclear. The germline V gene has CDR1 MGHDK and CDR2 SYGVNS. V was clipped by 2 bases and J by 0 bases, with 5 bases between them. This CDR3 has 14 residues. CDR3 coding DNA: TGTGCCAGCAGTGAACAGCATAGCAATCAGCCCCAGCATCTT. Translating it yields CASSEQHSNQPQHL.

Only one count was recorded for this clonotype. This clone may be a read error of a much larger clone one base away. The chain couples TRBV30 to TRBJ1-1, with D possibly matching TRBD1 (5 bases). The CDR3 has 13 residues. Germline V gives CDR1 GTSNPN, CDR2 SVGIG (reference sequence). This CDR3 is CGWSYRSNTEAFF. Here the CDR3 DNA reads TGTGGCTGGAGTTACAGGTCGAACACTGAAGCTTTCTTT. The whole variable domain, filled in from reference TRBV30 and TRBJ1-1, reads SQTIHQWPATLVQPVGSPLSLECTVEGTSNPNLYWYRQAAGRGLQLLFYSVGIGQISSEVPQNLSASRPQDRQFILSSKKLLLSDSGFYLCGWSYRSNTEAFFGQGTRLTVV.

This clonotype was counted ten times or more. The V and J genes are TRBV7-9 and TRBJ2-3, with 7 positions matching TRBD2. V shed 4 bases and J 4 bases; nucleotides not matched to a gene: 14. CDR1 and CDR2 from the germline V gene are SEHNR and FQNEAQ (reference sequence). The CDR3 length is 17 residues. Here the CDR3 DNA reads TGTGCCAGCAGCTGGACCCTCCGACTAGCCGTGCCAGATACGCAGTATTTT. Its translation is CASSWTLRLAVPDTQYF.

This clonotype was observed at least ten times. The chain joins TRBV20-1 to TRBJ1-1; TRBD1 is a possible D gene (5 bases). The V and J ends lost 0 bases and 4 bases respectively, with 15 bases between them. This CDR3 is built from 15 residues. Germline V gives CDR1 DFQATT, CDR2 SNEGSKA (reference sequence). The CDR3 protein is CSARDLGAFVTEAFF. In nucleotides, the CDR3 is TGCAGTGCTAGAGATTTAGGGGCATTCGTCACTGAAGCTTTCTTT.